This is a list of T cell receptor beta chains from one sample in a study of cytomegalovirus exposure and HLA in healthy donors. Method: immunoSEQ multiplex PCR; TCRdb's copy keeps in-frame clones and lacks some. The repertoire includes 100,000 or so clones, 75% to 85% of them detected once, and 2.1% sits in the top ten. The specimen was PBMCs. The origin of the receptors is a man aged 25-40 years in good health and CMV-seronegative. The CDR3 runs from the conserved cysteine through the conserved F or W. The order of the fields is D gene, J gene, clone size, V gene, CDR3 protein, CDR3 DNA. D genes are given only for firm matches. Rows may omit the clone size; those that give it use once, few, many or a size class.

NA,TRBJ2-2,NA,TRBV6-5,CASSGLKNTGELFF,TGTGCCAGCAGCGGACTAAAGAACACCGGGGAGCTGTTTTTT
TRBD1,TRBJ1-6,NA,TRBV5-4,CASSISNRGRSYNSPLHF,TGTGCCAGCAGCATTTCCAACAGGGGGCGCTCCTATAATTCACCCCTCCACTTT
TRBD1,TRBJ1-5,NA,TRBV6-1,CASSSGTGNLQPQHF,TGTGCCAGCAGCTCCGGGACAGGGAACTTACAGCCCCAGCATTTT
NA,TRBJ2-3,NA,TRBV6-1,CASSEGTATDTQYF,TGTGCCAGCAGTGAAGGGACAGCCACAGATACGCAGTATTTT
NA,TRBJ1-6,NA,TRBV6-1,CASSGESGSPLHF,TGTGCCAGCAGTGGAGAGAGCGGTTCACCCCTCCACTTT
TRBD1,TRBJ2-5,NA,TRBV9,CASSVAGTVAETQYF,TGTGCCAGCAGCGTAGCGGGGACAGTAGCAGAGACCCAGTACTTC
TRBD1,TRBJ1-5,NA,TRBV19,CASSGQGGQPQHF,TGTGCCAGTAGTGGACAGGGCGGGCAGCCCCAGCATTTT
NA,TRBJ2-1,NA,TRBV15,CATSREGRRAAYNEQFF,TGTGCCACCAGCAGAGAAGGACGGCGGGCCGCCTACAATGAGCAGTTCTTC
TRBD2,TRBJ2-5,NA,TRBV7-6,CASSLAPLGGGETQYF,TGTGCCAGCAGCTTAGCCCCCCTGGGGGGAGGGGAGACCCAGTACTTC
NA,TRBJ1-2,NA,TRBV30,CAWSGASGLAYGYTF,TGTGCCTGGAGTGGGGCCTCCGGCCTGGCCTATGGCTACACCTTC
NA,TRBJ1-4,NA,TRBV6-1,CASSDHRAGGATNEKLFF,TGTGCCAGCAGTGACCACCGGGCAGGAGGGGCAACTAATGAAAAACTGTTTTTT
TRBD1,TRBJ1-2,few,TRBV6-5,CASSYSGGTVYGYTF,TGTGCCAGCAGTTACTCTGGGGGGACAGTCTATGGCTACACCTTC
NA,TRBJ1-1,NA,TRBV4-3,CASSQDPQVMNTEAFF,TGCGCCAGCAGCCAAGATCCCCAGGTTATGAACACTGAAGCTTTCTTT
TRBD2,TRBJ2-5,NA,TRBV6-5,CASRLAGRETQYF,TGTGCCAGCAGACTAGCGGGGAGAGAGACCCAGTACTTC
NA,TRBJ1-1,NA,TRBV27,CASSSVNTEAFF,TGTGCCAGCAGTTCGGTGAACACTGAAGCTTTCTTT
TRBD1,TRBJ2-7,NA,TRBV4-1,CASSQDFEDRGRIYEQYF,TGCGCCAGCAGCCAAGATTTCGAGGACAGGGGGCGCATATACGAGCAGTACTTC
TRBD1,TRBJ2-2,NA,TRBV5-6,CASRRTGASNTGELFF,TGTGCCAGCAGGCGTACAGGGGCCTCGAACACCGGGGAGCTGTTTTTT
TRBD2,TRBJ2-7,NA,TRBV7-3,CASSRLAGHEQYF,TGTGCCAGCAGCCGACTAGCGGGCCACGAGCAGTACTTC
NA,TRBJ1-5,NA,TRBV30,CAWSDGWGLPSNQPQHF,TGTGCCTGGAGTGACGGGTGGGGACTTCCAAGCAATCAGCCCCAGCATTTT
TRBD2,TRBJ2-3,NA,TRBV28,CASKDGGSDTQYF,TGTGCCAGCAAGGACGGGGGGTCAGATACGCAGTATTTT
NA,TRBJ1-1,NA,TRBV30,CAWSKGATEAFF,TGTGCCTGGAGTAAAGGGGCCACTGAAGCTTTCTTT
TRBD1,TRBJ2-7,NA,TRBV7-2,CASSFLPGQPEQYF,TGTGCCAGCAGCTTTCTTCCGGGACAGCCAGAGCAGTACTTC
NA,TRBJ1-4,NA,TRBV5-1,CASSKGQPNEKLFF,TGCGCCAGCAGCAAGGGACAACCTAATGAAAAACTGTTTTTT
NA,TRBJ1-1,NA,TRBV18,CASSYEGTQTEAFF,TGTGCCAGCTCCTACGAGGGGACACAGACTGAAGCTTTCTTT
TRBD1,TRBJ2-6,NA,TRBV4-2,CASSQDPTGNSGANVLTF,TGTGCCAGCAGCCAAGACCCGACAGGGAACTCTGGGGCCAACGTCCTGACTTTC
TRBD2,TRBJ2-1,once,TRBV9,CASSTSGGGSYNEQFF,TGTGCCAGCAGCACTAGCGGCGGGGGATCCTACAATGAGCAGTTCTTC
NA,TRBJ1-5,NA,TRBV19,CASSTQQGLPHF,TGTGCCAGTAGTACACAACAGGGTTTGCCGCATTTT
TRBD1,TRBJ2-1,NA,TRBV18,CASSSDRAGSYNEQFF,TGTGCCAGCTCTTCGGACAGGGCCGGCTCCTACAATGAGCAGTTCTTC
TRBD1,TRBJ2-7,NA,TRBV4-3,CASSHRTGSGYEQYF,TGCGCCAGCAGCCATAGGACAGGATCGGGATACGAGCAGTACTTC
NA,TRBJ2-3,few,TRBV7-9,CASSRSTDTQYF,TGTGCCAGCAGCCGGAGCACAGATACGCAGTATTTT
NA,TRBJ1-1,NA,TRBV19,CASSMQGDTEAFF,TGTGCCAGTAGTATGCAGGGTGACACTGAAGCTTTCTTT
NA,TRBJ2-1,NA,TRBV7-2,CASSLLISYNEQFF,TGTGCCAGCAGCTTATTAATCAGTTACAATGAGCAGTTCTTC
TRBD2,TRBJ2-4,NA,TRBV5-4,CASSLAGGTYIQYF,TGTGCCAGCAGCCTAGCGGGGGGTACTTACATTCAGTACTTC
NA,TRBJ1-1,few,TRBV10-3,CAISGGKNTEAFF,TGTGCCATCAGTGGGGGCAAAAACACTGAAGCTTTCTTT
NA,TRBJ2-7,NA,TRBV19,CASTDRGSYEQYF,TGTGCCAGTACGGACAGAGGCTCCTACGAGCAGTACTTC
NA,TRBJ1-5,NA,TRBV15,CATSIAASNQPQHF,TGTGCCACCAGCATAGCAGCTAGCAATCAGCCCCAGCATTTT
TRBD1,TRBJ1-2,NA,TRBV12-5,CASGLAQTGGGAGGYTF,TGTGCTAGTGGTTTGGCACAGACAGGGGGGGGCGCAGGTGGCTACACCTTC
TRBD2,TRBJ2-1,NA,TRBV19,CASSIRGLAGSYNEQFF,TGTGCCAGTAGTATAAGGGGACTAGCGGGGTCCTACAATGAGCAGTTCTTC
NA,TRBJ1-5,NA,TRBV7-6,CASSALTGNQPQHF,TGTGCCAGCAGCGCCCTGACAGGTAATCAGCCCCAGCATTTT